Below, 14 T cell receptor beta chains from the same sample are listed, as sequenced in a study of T cell changes during pregnancy in multiple sclerosis. Profiling relied on immunoSEQ multiplex PCR, and the TCRdb table lists in-frame clones only, not all of them. The sample has 85,000 to 110,000 clones; 92% are singletons. Sequencing used peripheral blood, obtained after pregnancy. These TCRs come from a female donor with multiple sclerosis, enrolled in a pregnancy study.

This chain uses TRBV18 with TRBJ2-5, with 16 bases that match TRBD2. With 0 bases clipped from V and 5 bases from J, the junction kept 3 bases outside the gene matches. Looked up from germline, CDR1 is KGHSH and CDR2 is LQKENI. The CDR3 extends over 17 amino acids. The DNA for the CDR3 is TGTGCCAGCTCACCACCGGGACTAGCGGGAGGGCCGGAGACCCAGTACTTC. It codes for CASSPPGLAGGPETQYF.

The count of this clone is one. The chain uses TRBV5-1 and TRBJ1-4; D may be TRBD1 (6 bases). V shed 0 bases and J shed 5 bases, with 8 bases lying between them. The CDR3 is 14 amino acids. CDR1 is SGHRS and CDR2 is YFSETQ in the germline V gene. CDR3 loop: CASSLGDMNEKLFF. The CDR3 DNA sequence: TGCGCCAGCAGCTTGGGGGACATGAATGAAAAACTGTTTTTT.

V is TRBV11-3 and J is TRBJ2-7; 7 nucleotides match TRBD1. The ends lost 5 bases at V and 6 bases at J; junction bases unmatched: 4. Germline V gene sequence: CDR1 SGHNT, CDR2 YENEEA. The CDR3 contains 12 residues. In DNA, the CDR3 is TGTGCCAGCAGCCGACAGGGTTCCGAGCAGTACTTC. Residues: CASSRQGSEQYF.

V and J are TRBV25-1 and TRBJ2-5; 9 nucleotides agree with TRBD1. CDR3 size: 14 residues. Germline CDR1 and CDR2: MGHDK and SYGVNS. V gave up 4 bases and J gave up 5 bases; unmatched junction bases: 5. This CDR3 is CASSVQGAGETQYF. In DNA form, the CDR3 reads TGTGCCAGCAGTGTACAGGGGGCGGGGGAGACCCAGTACTTC.

The CDR3 nucleotides are TGCGCCAGCAGCGGAGGGTTATCTGGAAACACCATATATTTT. Translating it yields CASSGGLSGNTIYF. The V call is TRBV5-1, the J call TRBJ1-3; the D is unclear. Germline CDR1 and CDR2: SGHRS and YFSETQ. CDR3 length: 14 residues. Trimming took off 4 bases at V and 1 base at J, with 9 bases between the two ends.

This rearrangement joins TRBV10-3 to TRBJ1-5; D may be TRBD1 (6 bases). In germline, CDR1 is ENHRY, CDR2 SYGVKD. The length of the CDR3 is 18 residues. V lost 0 bases, J lost 7 bases, and 22 bases lay in between. CDR3 bases: TGTGCCATCAGTGAGTCTTCATTCAGGGGTGTACTAGGCCAGCCCCAGCATTTT. This translates into CAISESSFRGVLGQPQHF.

The V call is TRBV10-3, the J call TRBJ1-1; unclear D gene. The CDR3 extends over 13 amino acids. Deletions cut 6 bases from V and 1 base from J, with 9 bases between. Germline CDR1 ENHRY, CDR2 SYGVKD. The CDR3 region is CAIRVNKNTEAFF. In nucleotides, the CDR3 is TGTGCCATCAGGGTAAACAAGAACACTGAAGCTTTCTTT.

This clone was detected once. The chain links TRBV19 to TRBJ1-1; D is unresolved. There are 15 residues in the CDR3. Germline CDR1 LNHDA, CDR2 SQIVND (reference sequence). Between the trimmed V and J ends, which lost 0 bases and 6 bases, there was a span of 14 bases. CDR3 residues: CASSIDVGIWPEAFF. The CDR3 nucleotides read TGTGCCAGTAGTATAGATGTCGGGATTTGGCCTGAAGCTTTCTTT.

The chain has TRBV29-1 and TRBJ2-1, with D maybe TRBD2 (5 bases). Per germline, CDR1 SQVTM and CDR2 ANQGSEA. Trimming pared 4 bases from V and 8 bases from J, leaving 9 bases between. This CDR3 region has 11 residues. CDR3 region: CSVGRWYEQFF. Here the CDR3 DNA reads TGCAGCGTTGGGAGGTGGTATGAGCAGTTCTTC.

This chain uses TRBV2 with TRBJ1-5, with 9 bases aligning to TRBD1. Germline V lookup: CDR1 SNHLY, CDR2 FYNNEI. The V and J ends lost 8 bases and 6 bases, in that order; junction bases with no gene match: 8. The CDR3 contains 14 residues. CDR3: CASRAGTGFQPQHF. The CDR3 nucleotides read TGTGCCAGCCGGGCAGGGACAGGGTTTCAGCCCCAGCATTTT.

The J gene is TRBJ2-2, the V gene TRBV7-2; possible D gene TRBD2, 5 bases. Trimming cost V 2 bases and J 0 bases, with 7 bases left between them. CDR3 size: 15 residues. Germline CDR1 is SGHTA and CDR2 is FQGNSA. The CDR3 DNA reads as TGTGCCAGCAGCTTAATAGCGACGAACACCGGGGAGCTGTTTTTT. It yields the protein CASSLIATNTGELFF.

The V call is TRBV2, the J call TRBJ2-1, with 9 bases identical to TRBD2. After removal of 4 bases from V and 5 bases from J, the junction contained 6 bases not matched to a gene. The germline V gene has CDR1 SNHLY and CDR2 FYNNEI. This CDR3 has 15 amino acids. CDR3: CASSVGSGGNNEQFF. DNA of the CDR3: TGTGCCAGCAGTGTTGGTAGCGGGGGAAACAATGAGCAGTTCTTC.

This rearrangement joins TRBV28 to TRBJ2-1, with TRBD1 identical over 7 bases. This CDR3 contains 16 residues. J was trimmed by 8 bases and V by 5 bases; bases with no gene match: 15. Germline V gives CDR1 MDHEN, CDR2 SYDVKM. The CDR3 reads CASSRPTGSMRDEQFF. The CDR3 nucleotides are TGTGCCAGCAGTAGGCCGACAGGGTCTATGAGGGATGAGCAGTTCTTC. Supplemented by reference TRBV28 and TRBJ2-1, the full variable domain reads DVKVTQSSRYLVKRTGEKVFLECVQDMDHENMFWYRQDPGLGLRLIYFSYDVKMKEKGDIPEGYSVSREKKERFSLILESASTNQTSMYLCASSRPTGSMRDEQFFGPGTRLTVL.

The rearrangement links TRBV5-4 to TRBJ2-7; 7 bases line up with TRBD1. Germline V lookup: CDR1 SGHNT, CDR2 YYREEE (reference sequence). Unmatched junction bases numbered 14, after V lost 4 bases and J lost 7 bases. The CDR3 sequence is 15 residues long. In DNA form, the CDR3 reads TGTGCCAGCAGCCTCCTTCCGGGACAGAGCCTGGAGCAGTACTTC. This sequence encodes CASSLLPGQSLEQYF.